This T cell receptor (beta chain) was recorded in a study of T cell therapy after organ transplantation. Study-level information: T cells were expanded two to three weeks with 30 CMV class I/II epitopes.

Assay: immunoSEQ multiplex PCR; the TCRdb copy retains only in-frame clones and omits some. Of under 5,500 clones listed, around 62% were seen once; the top ten hold around 40%. The CDR3 has 16 amino acids. V trimming: 1 base; J trimming: 0 bases; junction bases outside the gene matches: 4. Germline lookup yields CDR1 MNHNS and CDR2 SASEGT. Documented time point: 4-8 weeks after completion of therapy. With regard to this clone: The antigen is not known.

The chain employs TRBV6-1 and TRBJ2-5; TRBD1 aligns across 8 bases. The receptor comes from a human patient who had received a solid organ transplant and had CMV disease. Some of the T cells may derive from the graft donor. The specimen comprised CD8+ T cells from blood, sampled after autologous CMV-specific T cell therapy. This CDR3 reads CASSEETGVYQETQYF. The CDR3 DNA sequence: TGTGCCAGCAGTGAAGAGACAGGGGTGTACCAAGAGACCCAGTACTTC.